Presented here are 7 T cell receptor beta chains from one specimen sequenced in a study of human T cells and chemical hapten exposure. TCRdb reprocessed the RACE reads via MiXCR and lists one record per CDR3 protein. The table shows about 290,000 distinct CDR3 sequences, with almost 8% occurring only once. Time point in this sample: pre-sensitization, week 0. The treatment was: therapeutic diphenylcyclopropenone sensitization with weekly scalp DPC. The source was whole blood, collected in connection with sensitization to the hapten diphenylcyclopropenone (DPC). These receptors all come from a man between 18 and 29 years old with alopecia areata. Some clones in this sample may be carry-over from other donors' samples.

In this sample, this clonotype turned up a few times. V gene TRBV29-1 combines with J gene TRBJ2-3, with D hard to call. CDR3 length equals 12 residues. CDR1 and CDR2 from the germline V gene are SQVTM and ANQGSEA. Trimming stripped 4 bases from V and 4 bases from J, with 9 bases between. The CDR3 DNA reads TGCAGCGTTGCAAAAGGTTCAGATACGCAGTATTTT. Protein sequence: CSVAKGSDTQYF.

This clonotype has ten or more counts. The rearrangement links TRBV7-2 to TRBJ2-3, with 9 positions matching TRBD2. The V segment lost 4 bases and the J segment 5 bases; nucleotides outside the gene matches: 13. This CDR3 contains 17 residues. CDR1 and CDR2 (germline): SGHTA, FQGNSA. The CDR3 region is CASSSRGAGGYEDTQYF. The DNA for the CDR3 is TGTGCCAGCAGCTCCCGCGGGGCGGGGGGGTATGAAGATACGCAGTATTTT.

This clonotype has more than one count but fewer than ten. The chain joins TRBV3-1 to TRBJ2-7, with D possibly being TRBD1 or TRBD2 (5 bases each). Germline V lookup: CDR1 LGHDT, CDR2 YNNKEL (reference sequence). The V end was cut by 0 bases, the J end by 6 bases, with 18 bases between. The CDR3 covers 16 residues. The CDR3 sequence: CASSQDRIGNQGEQYF. CDR3 DNA sequence: TGTGCCAGCAGCCAAGATCGCATCGGGAATCAGGGCGAGCAGTACTTC.

This clonotype was seen a few times. The chain joins TRBV7-3 to TRBJ1-6, with D possibly TRBD1 on 6 matching bases. Trimming cost V 0 bases and J 10 bases, with 13 bases left between them. From germline, CDR1 is SGHTA and CDR2 FQGTGA. This CDR3 is built from 15 residues. The CDR3 here is CASSLTASGESPLHF. The DNA of the CDR3 is TGTGCCAGCAGCTTAACAGCGTCAGGGGAATCACCCCTCCACTTT.

This clonotype was found a few times. The chain has TRBV6-6 and TRBJ1-2; D unresolved. Germline assignment: CDR1 MNHNY and CDR2 SVGAGI (reference sequence). Trimming removed 5 bases at V and 4 bases at J, with 14 bases between. CDR3 length: 14 amino acids. The CDR3 DNA follows: TGTGCCAGCAGTGACTACTGGACGGTCTATGGCTACACCTTC. Its translation: CASSDYWTVYGYTF.

The sample holds a few counts of this clonotype. The chain is built from TRBV18 and TRBJ2-3; TRBD2 matches 8 bases. The V gene's germline CDR1 is KGHSH and CDR2 LQKENI. This CDR3 spans 15 amino acids. The V gene end was trimmed by 5 bases and the J gene end by 1 base; junction bases not matched to a gene: 5. CDR3 region: CASSENSGGTDTQYF. The CDR3 DNA reads TGTGCCAGCTCAGAAAATAGCGGGGGCACAGATACGCAGTATTTT.

This clonotype was detected ten times or more. V is TRBV3-1 and J is TRBJ1-1; no firm D call. The CDR3 is made up of 14 amino acids. Germline CDR1 and CDR2: LGHDT and YNNKEL (reference sequence). V gave up 1 base and J gave up 0 bases, with 6 bases separating them. The chain's CDR3 is CASSQGTVNTEAFF. As DNA, the CDR3 is TGTGCCAGCAGCCAAGGGACGGTGAACACTGAAGCTTTCTTT.